This T cell receptor beta chain stems from a study of blood T cell repertoires in COVID-19. At the level of the study: Acute-phase and convalescent COVID-19 samples originated in the United States, Italy and Spain. PBMCs, B-cell-depleted T cells, or T cells were the source of the cDNA or gDNA that made up the material.

As handled by the study authors: Amplification from reference gene primers served as the basis for estimated nucleated cell counts. Generated by immunoSEQ multiplex PCR, the TCRdb table keeps only in-frame clones and is missing some. That table gives V, J and clone size, and the DNA gave D and trimming. The data contain roughly 300,000 clones, roughly 85% of them singletons. The ends lost 3 bases at V and 4 bases at J; junction bases unmatched: 6. The CDR3 has 16 residues. Germline assignment: CDR1 LGHNA and CDR2 YNFKEQ. The J gene is TRBJ1-4, the V gene TRBV4-2; 9 bases line up with TRBD1. Sequenced: peripheral blood. This receptor was taken from a woman between 45 and 60 years old who had recovered from COVID-19. CDR3: CASSQGGQGDNEKLFF. In nucleotides, the CDR3 is TGTGCCAGCAGCCAGGGGGGACAGGGTGATAATGAAAAACTGTTTTTT.